This T cell receptor beta chain was sequenced for a study of T cells in women clearing cervical HPV infection. Background on the study: Case blood was drawn when the lesion was first found; control blood after infection became undetectable.

As for this clone: The antigen is unknown. From the germline J gene comes the end of the CDR3, since the read stops 3 residues before it.

Study-wide results and limits: CIN3+ cases had significantly higher TCR repertoire richness than controls, but evenness did not differ. Combining TCR richness with V gene abundances gave approximately 0.8 AUC.

Germline values: CDR1 SEHNR, CDR2 FQNEAQ (reference sequence). This CDR3 contains 11 residues. immunoSEQ multiplex PCR used an average of roughly 1,300 ng genomic DNA. Profiling relied on immunoSEQ multiplex PCR, and the TCRdb table lists in-frame clones only, not all of them. Its table records tens of thousands of clones. The sequence derives from a woman between 18 and 75 years old with a cervical HPV16 infection that either progressed to CIN3+ or cleared (not recorded which). The chain recombines TRBV7-9 with TRBJ1-1, with a weak D call TRBD1 (5 bases). The sample consisted of blood buffy coat. The DNA read from the CDR3 is TGTGCCAGCAGCCCACAGGCGGTA. Residues: CASSPQAV. The complete CDR3 protein is CASSPQAVAFF.